This TCR beta chain stems from a study of T cell repertoires in cytomegalovirus infection. Turning to the study itself: It was the public TCR beta signatures that indicated both CMV infection and matching HLA type.

This CDR3 region has 12 residues. V was shortened by 1 base and J by 6 bases, with 6 bases between the two germline ends. Germline CDR1 and CDR2: LNHNV and YYDKDF (reference sequence). Overall study findings and caveats: Across the ex vivo response, the dominant clonotypes were HLA-C-restricted CMV-specific TCR beta clonotypes. The cumulative frequency of public TCR beta families identified carriers of CMV plus the relevant HLA.

TCRdb re-derived calls from the reads in MiXCR, one entry per CDR3 protein. The sample yields nearly 650,000 distinct CDR3 sequences, roughly 24% seen once. A note on this clonotype: Its antigen is as yet unknown.

The TCR originated in a human donor in good health (CMV status not recorded). Some clones in this sample may be carry-over from other donors' samples. The source material was CD8+ T cells from PBMCs. J is TRBJ1-2 and V is TRBV15; TRBD1 is a possible D gene (5 bases). CDR3 nucleotide sequence: TGTGCCACCAGCAGAGTGGGGGATGGCTACACCTTC. Translated: CATSRVGDGYTF.